The text below deals with one T cell receptor beta chain. Sequenced by immunoSEQ multiplex PCR; TCRdb stores in-frame clones only, minus some. The sample has fewer than 200,000 clones, less than 90% seen once; the top ten hold approximately 2.2%. The CDR3 is 15 amino acids. Germline-derived CDR1 and CDR2 are SGHRS and YFSETQ. Trimming took 0 bases from V and 6 from J; bases not matched to a gene: 5. The record originates from a study of cytomegalovirus exposure and HLA in healthy donors. Sequenced input: PBMCs. The TCR originated in a woman aged 18-35 years in good health and CMV-seronegative. V gene TRBV5-1 combines with J gene TRBJ2-1, with TRBD1 identical over 8 bases. The CDR3 region has the DNA TGCGCCAGCAGCTTGGCCCTCGGACAGGGCAATGAGCAGTTCTTC. This sequence encodes CASSLALGQGNEQFF.